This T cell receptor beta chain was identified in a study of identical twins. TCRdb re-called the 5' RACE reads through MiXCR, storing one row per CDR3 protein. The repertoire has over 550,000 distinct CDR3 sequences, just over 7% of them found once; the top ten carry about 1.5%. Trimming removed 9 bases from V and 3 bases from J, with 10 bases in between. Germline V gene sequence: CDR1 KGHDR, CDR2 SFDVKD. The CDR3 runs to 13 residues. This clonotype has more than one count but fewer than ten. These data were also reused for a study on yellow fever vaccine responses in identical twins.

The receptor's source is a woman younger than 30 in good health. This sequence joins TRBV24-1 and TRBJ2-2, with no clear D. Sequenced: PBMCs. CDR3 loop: CATAAEHTGELFF. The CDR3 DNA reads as TGTGCCACCGCCGCGGAACACACCGGGGAGCTGTTTTTT.